This TCR beta chain emerged from a study of cytomegalovirus exposure and HLA in healthy donors. This table comes from immunoSEQ multiplex PCR, and its TCRdb copy is limited to in-frame clones, with some not included. The sample has fewer than 90,000 clones; 90% to 95% are singletons. V was trimmed by 4 bases and J by 3 bases, leaving 16 bases between them. The CDR3 extends over 15 amino acids. CDR1 is SGHRS, CDR2 YFSETQ, per germline. Sequencing was done on a sample of PBMCs. V usage is TRBV5-1 and J usage is TRBJ2-5; D remains ambiguous. The receptor was derived from a woman younger than 35 in good health and CMV-seronegative. This CDR3 reads CASSPAPGQEETQYF. In DNA form, the CDR3 reads TGCGCCAGCAGCCCCGCACCGGGTCAAGAAGAGACCCAGTACTTC. Full variable domain (rest looked up from reference TRBV5-1 and TRBJ2-5): KAGVTQTPRYLIKTRGQQVTLSCSPISGHRSVSWYQQTPGQGLQFLFEYFSETQRNKGNFPGRFSGRQFSNSRSEMNVSTLELGDSALYLCASSPAPGQEETQYFGPGTRLLVL.